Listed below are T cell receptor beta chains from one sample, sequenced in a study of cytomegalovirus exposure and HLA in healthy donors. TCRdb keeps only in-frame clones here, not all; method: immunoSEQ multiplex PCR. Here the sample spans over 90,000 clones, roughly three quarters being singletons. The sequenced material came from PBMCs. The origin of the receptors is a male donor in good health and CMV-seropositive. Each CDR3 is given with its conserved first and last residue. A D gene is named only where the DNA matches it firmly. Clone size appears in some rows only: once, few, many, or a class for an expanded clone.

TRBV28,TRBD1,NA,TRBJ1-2,TGTGCCAGCAGCACGGGACAGGGAAGGAAGGGCTACACCTTC,CASSTGQGRKGYTF
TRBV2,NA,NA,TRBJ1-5,TGTGCCAGCAGAGGAGGATCAGTCAATCAGCCCCAGCATTTT,CASRGGSVNQPQHF
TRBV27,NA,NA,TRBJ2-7,TGTGCCAGCAGTTACGACAGTCGCTCCTACGAGCAGTACTTC,CASSYDSRSYEQYF
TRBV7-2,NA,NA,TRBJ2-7,TGTGCCAGCAGCGGGCGCTCGGGGTCGCAGGAGCAGTACTTC,CASSGRSGSQEQYF
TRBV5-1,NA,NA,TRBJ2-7,TGCGCCAGCAGCCCCAGGACAGCCCCCTACGAGCAGTACTTC,CASSPRTAPYEQYF
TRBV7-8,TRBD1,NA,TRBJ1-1,TGTGCCAGCAGCTTACAGGGACAGAGAAACTCTGAAGCTTTCTTT,CASSLQGQRNSEAFF
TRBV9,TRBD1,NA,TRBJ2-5,TGTGCCAGCAGCGTTGAACCGGACAGGGGGTGGGAGACCCAGTACTTC,CASSVEPDRGWETQYF
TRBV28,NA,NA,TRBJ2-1,TGTGCCAGCAGTTTATTTGGGGGAGGTAAAAGTAATGAGCAGTTCTTC,CASSLFGGGKSNEQFF
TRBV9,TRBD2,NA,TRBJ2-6,TGTGCCAGCAGCGTAGACGCGGGAGGGCGATCGGGGGCCAACGGCCTGACTTTC,CASSVDAGGRSGANGLTF
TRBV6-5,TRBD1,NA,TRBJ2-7,TGTGCCAGCAGTTACTCTCTTAGGGGGCTCAACGAGCAGTACTTC,CASSYSLRGLNEQYF
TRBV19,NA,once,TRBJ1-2,TGTGCCAGTAGTGACGAGGGTCGAGGCTACACCTTC,CASSDEGRGYTF
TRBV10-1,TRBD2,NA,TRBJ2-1,TGCGCCAGCACCCCCTTGGGACTAGCGGGAGAACACTACAATGAGCAGTTCTTC,CASTPLGLAGEHYNEQFF
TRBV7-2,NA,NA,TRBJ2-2,TGTGCCAGCAGCTTATTGGTGCGGGACGGGGAGCTGTTTTTT,CASSLLVRDGELFF
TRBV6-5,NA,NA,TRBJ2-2,TGTGCCAGCAGTTACTCACCCACAGGTCACACCGGGGAGCTGTTTTTT,CASSYSPTGHTGELFF
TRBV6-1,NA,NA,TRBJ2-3,TGTGCCGCCCGACGGGCGGGCCCGGGGGATACGCAGTATTTT,CAARRAGPGDTQYF
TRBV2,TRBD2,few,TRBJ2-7,TGTGCCAGCGAGCGGGAGCGAGAGCAGTACTTC,CASEREREQYF
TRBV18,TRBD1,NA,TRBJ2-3,TGTGCCAGCTCACACAGGGGGCAGGCTTGGACAGATACGCAGTATTTT,CASSHRGQAWTDTQYF
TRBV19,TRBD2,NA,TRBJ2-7,TGTGCCAGTAGTATAGGAGGGCGGGAGATCGCCTACGAGCAGTACTTC,CASSIGGREIAYEQYF
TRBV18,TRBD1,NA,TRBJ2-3,TGTGCCAGCTCACCCAGGGGGCTTGCGGGAAACACAGATACGCAGTATTTT,CASSPRGLAGNTDTQYF
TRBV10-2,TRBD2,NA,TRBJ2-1,TGCGCCAGCGATGCGGGAGGGTACAATGAGCAGTTCTTC,CASDAGGYNEQFF
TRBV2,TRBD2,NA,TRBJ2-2,TGTGCCAGCAGAGGAACGGGAGGGCCCACCGGGGAGCTGTTTTTT,CASRGTGGPTGELFF
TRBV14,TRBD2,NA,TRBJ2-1,TGTGCCAGCAGCTACTATGCATCGGCTAGCGGAGTCTACAATGAGCAGTTCTTC,CASSYYASASGVYNEQFF
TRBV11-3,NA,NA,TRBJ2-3,TGTGCCAGCAGCTTAGCAGGGGCACGCAGGGATACGCAGTATTTT,CASSLAGARRDTQYF
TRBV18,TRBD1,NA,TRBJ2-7,TGTGCCAGCTCACTGACGCGGACAGGAGGTTACGAGCAGTACTTC,CASSLTRTGGYEQYF
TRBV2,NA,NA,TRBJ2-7,TGTGCCAGCAGTCGGGACATCTTGACCGAGCAGTACTTC,CASSRDILTEQYF
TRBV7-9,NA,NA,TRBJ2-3,TGTTCCAGCAGCCCCACAGAGGATACGCAGTATTTT,CSSSPTEDTQYF